Listed here are 19 T cell receptor beta chains from one sample, sequenced in a study of T-cell memory formation after mild COVID-19. TCRdb ran MiXCR on the 5' RACE reads and lists one entry per CDR3 protein. The repertoire holds under 700,000 distinct CDR3 sequences, with about 20% as singletons. The specimen sequenced was PBMCs or a T cell subset sorted from them (not recorded which). These TCRs come from an adult woman who had mild COVID-19 (a few samples of this study predate the infection). Cell type and time point are not known.

J is TRBJ2-1 and V is TRBV7-9; possibly TRBD2 for D (6 bases). V was clipped by 4 bases and J by 7 bases, with 14 bases between them. Germline loops: CDR1 SEHNR, CDR2 FQNEAQ (reference sequence). The CDR3 has 14 amino acids. The CDR3 region is CASSSVGRDNEQFF. CDR3 coding DNA: TGTGCCAGCAGCTCTGTAGGGCGGGATAATGAGCAGTTCTTC.

This clonotype was observed a handful of times. The genes are TRBV6-1 and TRBJ2-2; 9 bases map to TRBD2. CDR1 MNHNS and CDR2 SASEGT come from the germline V gene. The CDR3 has 17 residues. V shed 5 bases, J shed 7 bases, and the junction held 14 bases outside the gene matches. CDR3 nucleotides: TGTGCCAGCAGTTTAGCGGGAGCGCCACCGGGTTACGGGGAGCTGTTTTTT. Translated, it gives CASSLAGAPPGYGELFF.

This clonotype was seen only a few times. This chain connects TRBV5-1 to TRBJ1-2, with a weak D call TRBD1 (5 bases). The CDR3 consists of 15 residues. In germline, CDR1 is SGHRS, CDR2 YFSETQ. Trimming cost V 0 bases and J 3 bases, with 12 bases left between them. The DNA for the CDR3 is TGCGCCAGCAGCTTGGGGGACGGAGGATACTATGGCTACACCTTC. Protein sequence: CASSLGDGGYYGYTF.

The chain employs TRBV14 and TRBJ2-3; D possibly corresponds to TRBD1 (7 bases). Germline values: CDR1 SGHDN, CDR2 FVKESK. This CDR3 comprises 16 residues. V lost 1 base and J 5 bases, leaving 16 bases between the germline ends. CDR3 protein: CASSQGAGGGGDTQYF. In DNA, the CDR3 is TGTGCCAGCAGCCAAGGGGCAGGGGGAGGCGGAGATACGCAGTATTTT. Full variable domain (outside the CDR3, taken from reference TRBV14 and TRBJ2-3): EAGVTQFPSHSVIEKGQTVTLRCDPISGHDNLYWYRRVMGKEIKFLLHFVKESKQDESGMPNNRFLAERTGGTYSTLKVQPAELEDSGVYFCASSQGAGGGGDTQYFGPGTRLTVL.

This chain links TRBV11-2 with TRBJ2-3, with D uncertain. Between the trimmed V and J ends, which lost 6 bases and 2 bases, there was a span of 12 bases. This CDR3 has 14 amino acids. CDR1 SGHAT and CDR2 FQNNGV come from the germline V gene. The CDR3 loop reads CASRNEGLTDTQYF. The CDR3 bases are TGTGCCAGCAGGAACGAAGGGCTCACAGATACGCAGTATTTT.

The rearrangement joins TRBV12-3 or TRBV12-4 to TRBJ2-3; D is unclear. The CDR3 is 12 residues long. Trimming pared 5 bases from V and 6 bases from J, leaving 9 bases between. The CDR3 nucleotides are TGTGCCAGCAGTACTATATTGGATACGCAGTATTTT. This translates into CASSTILDTQYF.

This clonotype appeared a few times. The DNA for the CDR3 is TGTGCCTGGAGTGTAGGCCAGGGGGCCAATGAGCAGTTCTTC. Translated: CAWSVGQGANEQFF. The chain uses TRBV30 and TRBJ2-1, with 8 bases lining up with TRBD1. CDR1 GTSNPN and CDR2 SVGIG come from the germline V gene (reference sequence). CDR3 length: 14 amino acids. With 0 bases clipped from V and 6 bases from J, the junction kept 4 bases outside the gene matches.

The sample holds a few counts of this clonotype. The CDR3 nucleotides are TGTGCCAGCAGCCCTCGACTAGGTCCCGAGGAGACCCAGTACTTC. This translates into CASSPRLGPEETQYF. V usage is TRBV13 and J usage is TRBJ2-5, with D perhaps matching TRBD2 (6 bases). Germline lookup yields CDR1 PRHDT and CDR2 FYEKMQ (reference sequence). The CDR3 length is 15 residues. The V gene lost 5 bases and the J gene lost 5 bases, with 18 bases spanning the gap.

The V gene is TRBV29-1, the J gene TRBJ1-1; a possible D gene is TRBD1 (5 bases). Germline assignment: CDR1 SQVTM and CDR2 ANQGSEA. The CDR3 extends over 12 amino acids. With 7 bases removed from V and 4 bases from J, the gap between germline ends came to 13 bases. For the CDR3, the DNA is TGCAGCGGGACCAGGGAAGGCACTGAAGCTTTCTTT. Translating gives CSGTREGTEAFF.

The J gene is TRBJ1-2, the V gene TRBV6-6; 9 nucleotides match TRBD1. The CDR3 has 17 residues. CDR1 and CDR2 from the germline V gene are MNHNY and SVGAGI (reference sequence). V lost 3 bases, J lost 4 bases, and 12 bases stayed unmatched. The CDR3 DNA reads TGTGCCAGCAGTTATTTGGGACAGGGTATCAGTGGCTATGGCTACACCTTC. This translates into CASSYLGQGISGYGYTF.

This clonotype was detected many times. J is TRBJ2-7 and V is TRBV5-1; D may be TRBD1 (5 bases). CDR3 length: 12 amino acids. Looked up from germline, CDR1 is SGHRS and CDR2 is YFSETQ. V dropped 0 bases and J dropped 5 bases, with 6 bases sitting between them. CDR3 region: CASSLEGDEQYF. The CDR3 nucleotides read TGCGCCAGCAGCTTGGAAGGGGACGAGCAGTACTTC.

J is TRBJ1-1 and V is TRBV5-1; 12 nucleotides match TRBD1. The CDR3 spans 16 residues. CDR1 and CDR2 from the germline V gene are SGHRS and YFSETQ. V lost 1 base to trimming and J lost 7 bases; unmatched junction nucleotides: 8. The DNA for the CDR3 is TGCGCCAGCAGCTTGAAGGGACAGGGGGCGAGAGATGAAGCTTTCTTT. This encodes CASSLKGQGARDEAFF.

The rearrangement links TRBV6-2 or TRBV6-3 to TRBJ1-2; TRBD1 aligns across 8 bases. The V gene's germline CDR1 is MNHEY and CDR2 SVGEGT. Trimming cost V 5 bases and J 6 bases; bases outside gene matches: 11. CDR3 length equals 15 residues. The CDR3 here is CASSKRQGRTDGYTF. In nucleotides, the CDR3 is TGTGCCAGCAGTAAACGACAGGGGCGAACTGATGGCTACACCTTC.

Only a few counts were recorded for this clonotype. The chain recombines TRBV9 with TRBJ1-2; 7 nucleotides match TRBD1. CDR3 size: 15 residues. J gave up 4 bases and V 2 bases, and 8 bases lay outside the gene matches. Looked up from germline, CDR1 is SGDLS and CDR2 is YYNGEE. The CDR3 reads CASSVQGDGVYGYTF. The CDR3 DNA follows: TGTGCCAGCAGCGTCCAGGGGGACGGGGTCTATGGCTACACCTTC. The full variable domain, rest sourced from reference TRBV9 and TRBJ1-2, is DSGVTQTPKHLITATGQRVTLRCSPRSGDLSVYWYQQSLDQGLQFLIQYYNGEERAKGNILERFSAQQFPDLHSELNLSSLELGDSALYFCASSVQGDGVYGYTFGSGTRLTVV.

The V call is TRBV7-6, the J call TRBJ2-1; 8 bases match TRBD2. Germline CDR1 and CDR2: SGHVS and FNYEAQ. This CDR3 spans 15 amino acids. V gave up 3 bases and J gave up 0 bases; unmatched junction bases: 1. CDR3 amino acids: CASSFSGDSYNEQFF. In DNA form, the CDR3 reads TGTGCCAGCAGCTTTAGCGGGGACTCCTACAATGAGCAGTTCTTC.

The rearrangement joins TRBV18 to TRBJ2-1; D is uncertain. The CDR3 consists of 16 residues. Germline loops: CDR1 KGHSH, CDR2 LQKENI. V was trimmed by 0 bases and J by 0 bases, leaving 9 bases between them. The CDR3 region has the DNA TGTGCCAGCTCACCACCGGCCAGGAGCTCCTACAATGAGCAGTTCTTC. This translates into CASSPPARSSYNEQFF. Together with reference TRBV18 and TRBJ2-1, the CDR3 gives the full variable domain: NAGVMQNPRHLVRRRGQEARLRCSPMKGHSHVYWYRQLPEEGLKFMVYLQKENIIDESGMPKERFSAEFPKEGPSILRIQQVVRGDSAAYFCASSPPARSSYNEQFFGPGTRLTVL.

This chain links TRBV27 with TRBJ1-6; TRBD1 matches 11 bases. This CDR3 contains 15 residues. Trimming removed 5 bases from V and 6 bases from J; junction bases left unmatched: 3. CDR1 is MNHEY and CDR2 is SMNVEV in the germline V gene (reference sequence). CDR3 DNA sequence: TGTGCCAGCAGTGAGGGGACAGGGGGTAATTCACCCCTCCACTTT. Translation gives CASSEGTGGNSPLHF.

Only a few counts were recorded for this clonotype. This chain connects TRBV5-1 to TRBJ2-3; D is possibly TRBD2 (6 bases). The V end lost 0 bases, the J end lost 2 bases, and 13 bases lay between the germline ends. From germline, CDR1 is SGHRS and CDR2 YFSETQ. The CDR3 sequence is 16 residues long. DNA of the CDR3: TGCGCCAGCAGCTTGGGCCCCCGGCGGGACACAGATACGCAGTATTTT. Translating it yields CASSLGPRRDTDTQYF.

The chain couples TRBV12-3 or TRBV12-4 to TRBJ2-1; 7 bases line up with TRBD2. The V segment lost 4 bases and the J segment 8 bases; nucleotides outside the gene matches: 14. CDR3 size: 16 residues. The DNA for the CDR3 is TGTGCCAGCAGTTCCTCTAGCGGACCAGAATCGGATGAGCAGTTCTTC. This translates into CASSSSSGPESDEQFF.